Sequencing of this TCR beta chain was carried out in a study of response to subunit inactivated influenza vaccine. As regards this clonotype: Its antigen is unknown.

Study findings and constraints: It was the authors' suggestion that each seasonal influenza vaccination recruits few new T cells.

CDR3 size: 15 residues. Trimming at V came to 5 bases and at J to 1 base, leaving 5 bases not matched to a gene. From the RT-PCR reads, TCRdb called clonotypes with MiXCR, one entry per CDR3 protein. Of approximately 500,000 distinct CDR3 sequences detected, around 15% appear once; the ten largest clones hold 11%. The sample consisted of PBMCs from blood, taken approximately 13 days after vaccination. The TCR sequence derives from a man aged 50 to 59 who received an inactivated influenza vaccine. The chain has TRBV12-3 or TRBV12-4 and TRBJ1-1, with 9 positions matching TRBD1. CDR3 region: CASSARDRENTEAFF. DNA of the CDR3: TGTGCCAGCAGTGCCCGGGACAGGGAGAACACTGAAGCTTTCTTT.